This TCR beta chain came from a study of blood T cell repertoires in COVID-19. Per the original data handling: Reference gene primer amplification in the assay estimated nucleated cell counts. Clones were read by immunoSEQ multiplex PCR, and TCRdb kept only the in-frame ones, dropping some. The V and J calls and the clone size are those of that table, but D and trimming were determined from the DNA. The sample has more than 110,000 clones; about 83% are singletons. Germline CDR1 reads MNHNY; CDR2 reads SVGAGI (reference sequence). CDR3 length equals 15 residues. J was trimmed by 5 bases and V by 6 bases; bases with no gene match: 7.

Sequencing was done on a sample of peripheral blood. This TCR was recovered from a woman in her forties with acute or convalescent COVID-19. The chain is built from TRBV6-6 and TRBJ1-6, with 7 bases that match TRBD1. CDR3 sequence: CASSRGQSDNSPLHF. DNA for the CDR3: TGTGCCAGCAGCCGGGGACAGTCCGATAATTCACCCCTCCACTTT.